A selection of T cell receptor beta chains follows, all from one sample in a study of blood T cell repertoires in COVID-19. The assay was immunoSEQ multiplex PCR, and TCRdb's table has in-frame clones only and misses some. The repertoire holds 310,000 or so clones, approximately 89% seen once, with about 9.5% in the top ten. Sequencing was performed on PBMCs or T cells enriched from blood (not recorded which). Receptors originate from a woman in her 40s who had recovered from COVID-19. The CDR3 runs from the conserved cysteine through the conserved F or W. The order of the fields is J gene, V gene, D gene, clone size, CDR3 protein, CDR3 DNA. D genes are given only for firm matches. Size values are once, few and many counts, or a class for expanded clones, and some rows have none.

j_call: TRBJ1-2
v_call: TRBV25-1
d_call: -
clone_size: -
cdr3_aa: CASSESSSVGAVNYGYTF
cdr3_nt: TGTGCCAGCAGTGAATCGAGTTCAGTAGGGGCGGTTAACTATGGCTACACCTTC

j_call: TRBJ1-2
v_call: TRBV9
d_call: TRBD1
clone_size: -
cdr3_aa: CASSVAGQGNGYTF
cdr3_nt: TGTGCCAGCAGCGTAGCGGGACAGGGGAATGGCTACACCTTC

j_call: TRBJ1-1
v_call: TRBV28
d_call: TRBD1
clone_size: -
cdr3_aa: CASSSPTGGTEAFF
cdr3_nt: TGTGCCAGCAGTTCCCCCACAGGGGGCACTGAAGCTTTCTTT

j_call: TRBJ2-7
v_call: TRBV11-3
d_call: TRBD1
clone_size: once
cdr3_aa: CASSPPDRVYEQYF
cdr3_nt: TGTGCCAGCAGCCCCCCGGACAGGGTCTACGAGCAGTACTTC

j_call: TRBJ1-6
v_call: TRBV27
d_call: -
clone_size: -
cdr3_aa: CASSLGRSNSPLHF
cdr3_nt: TGTGCCAGCAGTTTGGGGCGATCAAATTCACCCCTCCACTTT

j_call: TRBJ2-7
v_call: TRBV7-2
d_call: TRBD2
clone_size: -
cdr3_aa: CASSLERGSYEQYF
cdr3_nt: TGTGCCAGCAGCTTAGAGCGGGGGTCCTACGAGCAGTACTTC

j_call: TRBJ1-1
v_call: TRBV27
d_call: -
clone_size: -
cdr3_aa: CASSLIGEHTEAFF
cdr3_nt: TGTGCCAGCAGTTTAATTGGGGAGCACACTGAAGCTTTCTTT

j_call: TRBJ2-7
v_call: TRBV20-1
d_call: TRBD1
clone_size: -
cdr3_aa: CSASRTGISYEQYF
cdr3_nt: TGCAGTGCTAGTCGGACAGGGATCTCCTACGAGCAGTACTTC

j_call: TRBJ1-3
v_call: TRBV18
d_call: -
clone_size: -
cdr3_aa: CASSLQGSGNTIYF
cdr3_nt: TGTGCCAGCTCACTACAGGGCTCTGGAAACACCATATATTTT

j_call: TRBJ1-5
v_call: TRBV7-2
d_call: TRBD1
clone_size: -
cdr3_aa: CASSSTGGGNQPQHF
cdr3_nt: TGTGCCAGCAGCTCCACAGGGGGCGGGAATCAGCCCCAGCATTTT

j_call: TRBJ2-1
v_call: TRBV19
d_call: -
clone_size: -
cdr3_aa: CASRPQGWGGNEQFF
cdr3_nt: TGTGCCAGTAGGCCACAGGGATGGGGGGGCAATGAGCAGTTCTTC

j_call: TRBJ1-3
v_call: TRBV6-6
d_call: -
clone_size: -
cdr3_aa: CASSYPGGNTIYF
cdr3_nt: TGTGCCAGCAGTTACCCGGGTGGAAACACCATATATTTT

j_call: TRBJ1-1
v_call: TRBV5-6
d_call: -
clone_size: -
cdr3_aa: CASSLGSGYTEAFF
cdr3_nt: TGTGCCAGCAGCTTGGGGTCAGGTTACACTGAAGCTTTCTTT

j_call: TRBJ1-6
v_call: TRBV28
d_call: -
clone_size: -
cdr3_aa: CASKRDISPLHF
cdr3_nt: TGTGCCAGCAAACGGGACATTTCACCCCTCCACTTT

j_call: TRBJ2-7
v_call: TRBV11-2
d_call: -
clone_size: -
cdr3_aa: CASSSSLLGEQYF
cdr3_nt: TGTGCCAGCAGCTCCTCATTACTCGGCGAGCAGTACTTC

j_call: TRBJ1-5
v_call: TRBV28
d_call: TRBD1
clone_size: -
cdr3_aa: CASSSTGLAQPQHF
cdr3_nt: TGTGCCAGCAGCTCGACAGGGTTAGCGCAGCCCCAGCATTTT

j_call: TRBJ2-1
v_call: TRBV7-2
d_call: TRBD2
clone_size: -
cdr3_aa: CASSLSWRGGLNEQFF
cdr3_nt: TGTGCCAGCAGCTTATCCTGGCGGGGGGGCTTAAATGAGCAGTTCTTC

j_call: TRBJ2-1
v_call: TRBV11-3
d_call: -
clone_size: -
cdr3_aa: CASLGTSSDNEQFF
cdr3_nt: TGTGCCAGCCTCGGGACTTCGTCGGATAATGAGCAGTTCTTC

j_call: TRBJ2-5
v_call: TRBV5-1
d_call: TRBD2
clone_size: -
cdr3_aa: CASSPEGSSGGVETQYF
cdr3_nt: TGCGCCAGCAGCCCCGAAGGGTCTAGCGGGGGGGTAGAGACCCAGTACTTC

j_call: TRBJ2-4
v_call: TRBV7-2
d_call: -
clone_size: -
cdr3_aa: CASSLDFLERGLAKNIQYF
cdr3_nt: TGTGCCAGCAGCTTAGATTTTCTAGAAAGGGGATTAGCCAAAAACATTCAGTACTTC

j_call: TRBJ2-7
v_call: TRBV18
d_call: TRBD1
clone_size: -
cdr3_aa: CASSLTTGGAPYEQYF
cdr3_nt: TGTGCCAGCTCACTTACGACAGGGGGAGCTCCCTACGAGCAGTACTTC

j_call: TRBJ1-2
v_call: TRBV10-3
d_call: TRBD1
clone_size: -
cdr3_aa: CAISPSHFKDRVIGYTF
cdr3_nt: TGTGCCATCAGTCCGAGTCATTTCAAGGACAGGGTAATCGGCTACACCTTC

j_call: TRBJ2-7
v_call: TRBV5-1
d_call: -
clone_size: -
cdr3_aa: CASSPGRWNYEQYF
cdr3_nt: TGCGCCAGCAGCCCAGGGAGGTGGAACTACGAGCAGTACTTC

j_call: TRBJ2-5
v_call: TRBV18
d_call: -
clone_size: -
cdr3_aa: CASRRQIQETQYF
cdr3_nt: TGTGCCAGCCGACGACAGATCCAAGAGACCCAGTACTTC

j_call: TRBJ2-7
v_call: TRBV25-1
d_call: TRBD1
clone_size: -
cdr3_aa: CASSRRQGAYEQYF
cdr3_nt: TGTGCCAGCAGTAGAAGACAGGGGGCCTACGAGCAGTACTTC

j_call: TRBJ1-6
v_call: TRBV12-5
d_call: -
clone_size: -
cdr3_aa: CASVISTGPYNSPLHF
cdr3_nt: TGTGCTAGTGTCATATCGACAGGACCATATAATTCACCCCTCCACTTT

j_call: TRBJ2-3
v_call: TRBV14
d_call: TRBD2
clone_size: -
cdr3_aa: CASSQDRTSGGATDTQYF
cdr3_nt: TGTGCCAGCAGCCAAGATAGGACTAGCGGGGGGGCCACAGATACGCAGTATTTT

j_call: TRBJ1-4
v_call: TRBV28
d_call: TRBD1
clone_size: -
cdr3_aa: CASSLTGGGEKLFF
cdr3_nt: TGTGCCAGCAGTTTGACAGGGGGCGGCGAAAAACTGTTTTTT

j_call: TRBJ1-1
v_call: TRBV14
d_call: -
clone_size: -
cdr3_aa: CASSLYRNTEAFF
cdr3_nt: TGTGCCAGCAGCCTCTACAGGAACACTGAAGCTTTCTTT

j_call: TRBJ1-1
v_call: TRBV29-1
d_call: -
clone_size: -
cdr3_aa: CSVSGFGAFF
cdr3_nt: TGCAGCGTGTCAGGGTTCGGAGCTTTCTTT

j_call: TRBJ2-7
v_call: TRBV21-1
d_call: -
clone_size: -
cdr3_aa: CASSLRTGDYEQYF
cdr3_nt: TGTGCCAGCAGTTTGAGGACAGGGGACTACGAGCAGTACTTC

j_call: TRBJ2-6
v_call: TRBV19
d_call: -
clone_size: -
cdr3_aa: CASSINSLSSGANVLTF
cdr3_nt: TGTGCCAGTAGTATCAACAGCCTGAGCTCTGGGGCCAACGTCCTGACTTTC

j_call: TRBJ1-1
v_call: TRBV18
d_call: -
clone_size: -
cdr3_aa: CASSPRSTGGTEAFF
cdr3_nt: TGTGCCAGCTCACCAAGGTCTACCGGGGGCACTGAAGCTTTCTTT

j_call: TRBJ1-1
v_call: TRBV29-1
d_call: -
clone_size: -
cdr3_aa: CSVSQGMTEAFF
cdr3_nt: TGCAGCGTTTCGCAGGGGATGACTGAAGCTTTCTTT

j_call: TRBJ2-7
v_call: TRBV19
d_call: -
clone_size: -
cdr3_aa: CASSIAGWPLSYEQYF
cdr3_nt: TGTGCCAGTAGTATAGCGGGATGGCCCCTCTCCTACGAGCAGTACTTC

j_call: TRBJ1-1
v_call: TRBV18
d_call: -
clone_size: -
cdr3_aa: CASSPREGDTEAFF
cdr3_nt: TGTGCCAGCTCACCCAGGGAGGGTGACACTGAAGCTTTCTTT

j_call: TRBJ1-4
v_call: TRBV3-1/TRBV3-2
d_call: -
clone_size: -
cdr3_aa: CASSQGGRNEKLFF
cdr3_nt: TGTGCCAGCAGCCAAGGAGGGCGTAATGAAAAACTGTTTTTT

j_call: TRBJ2-7
v_call: TRBV7-9
d_call: TRBD1
clone_size: -
cdr3_aa: CASSLATGKGIEQYF
cdr3_nt: TGTGCCAGCAGCTTAGCGACAGGGAAAGGTATCGAGCAGTACTTC

j_call: TRBJ2-7
v_call: TRBV28
d_call: TRBD2
clone_size: once
cdr3_aa: CASSSRGGVGSYEQYF
cdr3_nt: TGTGCCAGCAGCTCCCGTGGGGGGGTAGGCTCCTACGAGCAGTACTTC

j_call: TRBJ1-1
v_call: TRBV7-3
d_call: -
clone_size: -
cdr3_aa: CASSLSPVSMDTEAFF
cdr3_nt: TGTGCCAGCAGCTTAAGTCCGGTCTCCATGGACACTGAAGCTTTCTTT

j_call: TRBJ1-1
v_call: TRBV7-6
d_call: -
clone_size: -
cdr3_aa: CASSLVTGSGTEAFF
cdr3_nt: TGTGCCAGCAGCTTAGTCACAGGGAGTGGCACTGAAGCTTTCTTT

j_call: TRBJ2-3
v_call: TRBV7-3
d_call: TRBD1
clone_size: -
cdr3_aa: CASSLDRGFTDTQYF
cdr3_nt: TGTGCCAGCAGCCTGGACAGGGGTTTTACAGATACGCAGTATTTT

j_call: TRBJ2-3
v_call: TRBV10-1
d_call: TRBD2
clone_size: few
cdr3_aa: CASSERASGGTTDTQYF
cdr3_nt: TGCGCCAGCAGTGAGAGGGCTAGCGGGGGGACCACAGATACGCAGTATTTT

j_call: TRBJ1-2
v_call: TRBV19
d_call: TRBD1
clone_size: -
cdr3_aa: CASSPEDRAAVSYTF
cdr3_nt: TGTGCCAGTAGTCCAGAGGACAGGGCCGCGGTAAGCTACACCTTC

j_call: TRBJ2-2
v_call: TRBV2
d_call: TRBD1
clone_size: -
cdr3_aa: CASSGRTGYTGELFF
cdr3_nt: TGTGCCAGCAGTGGGCGGACAGGGTACACCGGGGAGCTGTTTTTT

j_call: TRBJ1-2
v_call: TRBV3-1/TRBV3-2
d_call: -
clone_size: -
cdr3_aa: CASSQLSGGGYTF
cdr3_nt: TGTGCCAGCAGCCAACTCTCCGGGGGTGGCTACACCTTC

j_call: TRBJ1-3
v_call: TRBV9
d_call: -
clone_size: -
cdr3_aa: CASSVGQGGNTIYF
cdr3_nt: TGTGCCAGCAGCGTAGGCCAGGGAGGAAACACCATATATTTT

j_call: TRBJ2-6
v_call: TRBV19
d_call: -
clone_size: -
cdr3_aa: CASSIRKGRNSGANVLTF
cdr3_nt: TGTGCCAGTAGTATCCGTAAGGGGCGCAACTCTGGGGCCAACGTCCTGACTTTC

j_call: TRBJ2-1
v_call: TRBV15
d_call: TRBD2
clone_size: -
cdr3_aa: CATTPSGSSYNEQFF
cdr3_nt: TGTGCCACCACCCCGAGCGGGAGTTCCTACAATGAGCAGTTCTTC

j_call: TRBJ2-1
v_call: TRBV6-2/TRBV6-3
d_call: TRBD2
clone_size: -
cdr3_aa: CASSTRTRGNEQFF
cdr3_nt: TGTGCCAGCAGTACTCGGACTAGGGGCAATGAGCAGTTCTTC

j_call: TRBJ2-5
v_call: TRBV5-1
d_call: TRBD2
clone_size: -
cdr3_aa: CASSLARGVQETQYF
cdr3_nt: TGCGCCAGCAGCTTGGCCCGGGGGGTCCAAGAGACCCAGTACTTC

j_call: TRBJ1-2
v_call: TRBV7-9
d_call: -
clone_size: -
cdr3_aa: CASSLFPEEANYGYTF
cdr3_nt: TGTGCCAGCAGCTTGTTTCCCGAGGAAGCTAACTATGGCTACACCTTC

j_call: TRBJ2-3
v_call: TRBV5-4
d_call: -
clone_size: -
cdr3_aa: CASSLSGAGDTQYF
cdr3_nt: TGTGCCAGCAGCTTGTCTGGAGCCGGGGATACGCAGTATTTT

j_call: TRBJ1-2
v_call: TRBV11-1
d_call: -
clone_size: -
cdr3_aa: CASSLVQGHYGYTF
cdr3_nt: TGTGCCAGCAGCTTAGTGCAGGGCCACTATGGCTACACCTTC

j_call: TRBJ2-5
v_call: TRBV7-8
d_call: -
clone_size: -
cdr3_aa: CASSGLGGGETQYF
cdr3_nt: TGTGCCAGCAGCGGGCTGGGTGGCGGGGAGACCCAGTACTTC

j_call: TRBJ2-6
v_call: TRBV9
d_call: TRBD1
clone_size: -
cdr3_aa: CASSVGRTGGSGANVLTF
cdr3_nt: TGTGCCAGCAGCGTAGGAAGGACAGGGGGCTCTGGGGCCAACGTCCTGACTTTC

j_call: TRBJ2-5
v_call: TRBV24-1
d_call: -
clone_size: -
cdr3_aa: CATSEMTAERETQYF
cdr3_nt: TGTGCCACCAGTGAGATGACAGCCGAACGAGAGACCCAGTACTTC

j_call: TRBJ2-5
v_call: TRBV3-1/TRBV3-2
d_call: TRBD1
clone_size: -
cdr3_aa: CASSQEATGTYQETQYF
cdr3_nt: TGTGCCAGCAGCCAGGAGGCGACAGGGACGTACCAAGAGACCCAGTACTTC

j_call: TRBJ2-1
v_call: TRBV6-4
d_call: TRBD2
clone_size: few
cdr3_aa: CASSDHGTSTVEQFF
cdr3_nt: TGTGCCAGCAGTGACCATGGGACTAGCACGGTAGAGCAGTTCTTC